This T cell receptor (beta chain) came from a study of graft-versus-host responses after intestinal transplantation (dated by TCRdb to 2020 to 2023). For the wider study: Multivisceral, liver-intestinal, or isolated intestinal transplants were received by the recipients. Every recipient was given anti-thymocyte globulin induction, followed by around three years of maintenance tacrolimus and steroids. Samples from three later patients were sequenced in-house on an Illumina MiSeq with MiXCR processing rather than by the commercial service. To identify alloreactive clones, pre-transplant mixed lymphocyte reaction products were sequenced and then compared with unstimulated pre-transplant donor and recipient T cells. The cohort enrolled some 23 intestinal transplant recipients, one of whom was a retransplant, and a few patients without pretransplant specimens were excluded. A peak of at least 4% donor T cells among recipient peripheral blood mononuclear cells was the definition used for donor T cell macrochimerism. Graft-versus-host and host-versus-graft alloreactive T cell clones were tracked in the graft, circulation and bone marrow after intestinal transplantation using bulk TCR-beta CDR3 sequencing. What the research found in general, with its limitations: In patients with donor T cell macrochimerism, the allografts had high GvH to HvG T cell clonal ratios. GvH clones were found in recipient bone marrow, and some of the GvH clones appeared earlier in ileal mucosa or blood, which is consistent with an intestinal mucosal origin. Peak levels of circulating GvH clones were associated with declines in HvG clones early after transplant. The relatively low number and heterogeneity of intestinal transplant patients limited the conclusions.

This specimen's time point label, interpreted: cells obtained before transplantation from donor or recipient. CD3+CD4+ and CD3+CD8+ populations were FACS-sorted from unstimulated pre-transplant donor and recipient cells taken from spleen or lymph nodes. The method was the immunoSEQ multiplex PCR assay. For most patients, genomic DNA was isolated with the Qiagen DNeasy Blood and Tissue Kit and shipped frozen to Adaptive Biotechnologies for TCR sequencing. For most patients, genomic DNA was subjected to high-throughput TCR-beta CDR3 sequencing by Adaptive Biotechnologies. On the authors' methods: TCR sequencing data were retrieved from Adaptive's ImmunoSEQ software for roughly 17 patients, whereas a few other patients were processed with MiXCR and VDJtools. To correct CD4 versus CD8 sorting errors, any sequence found in both subsets at a frequency ratio below 5:1 was removed. CDR3 nucleotide sequences shared between donor and recipient were removed because their origin could not be assigned. To count as alloreactive, a clone needed at least 2-fold expansion over unstimulated cells and a minimum CFSE-low frequency of 0.002% (template counts) or 0.001% (read counts). Mappable clones were those detected in sequenced pre-transplant spleen, lymph node, or MLR CFSE-low populations of the donor or recipient. Cumulative frequency of alloreactive clones was calculated as a percentage of all sequences weighted by copy number. Not all clones reach the TCRdb copy of this immuneACCESS table, which keeps in-frame sequences only. Checked studies attribute under half of the gap to unresolved V genes and leave the rest unexplained. V, J and clone size were drawn from that table, and D and trimming were deduced from the DNA. Recorded for this sample are tens of thousands of clones; over 75% of them occurred a single time. The top ten constitute roughly 0.4% of the sample.

V is pared back by 6 bases and J by 0 bases, with 7 bases lying between the germline termini. The CDR3 spans 13 residues, from the cysteine through the phenylalanine. The DNA shown is the 39-base CDR3, in frame from base 1. CDR1 and CDR2, looked up from the germline V gene, are MDHEN and SYDVKM. In the case of this clone: Its recognized antigen is unknown. Base quality data are lacking; no much larger clone is found one base away.

The input for sequencing was unstimulated CD4+ T cells sorted from spleen or lymph node cells, taken before transplant. This clonotype was obtained from a human donor who was the organ donor for an intestinal transplant. The V and J genes are TRBV28 and TRBJ2-3; the D gene is unclear. The CDR3 loop reads CASRSGSTDTQYF. In nucleotides, the sequence is TGTGCCAGCAGGTCCGGGAGCACAGATACGCAGTATTTT.